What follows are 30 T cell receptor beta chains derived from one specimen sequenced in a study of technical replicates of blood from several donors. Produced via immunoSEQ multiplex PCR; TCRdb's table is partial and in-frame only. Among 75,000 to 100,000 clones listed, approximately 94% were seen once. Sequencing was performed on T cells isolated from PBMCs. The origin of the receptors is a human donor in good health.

CDR3 DNA sequence: TGTGCCTGGGGGACAGGGGGATATGAAAAACTGTTTTTT. Its protein is CAWGTGGYEKLFF. The rearrangement joins TRBV30 to TRBJ1-4; 11 positions match TRBD1. This CDR3 spans 13 amino acids. With 5 bases clipped from V and 6 bases from J, the junction kept 2 bases outside the gene matches. Germline loops: CDR1 GTSNPN, CDR2 SVGIG (reference sequence).

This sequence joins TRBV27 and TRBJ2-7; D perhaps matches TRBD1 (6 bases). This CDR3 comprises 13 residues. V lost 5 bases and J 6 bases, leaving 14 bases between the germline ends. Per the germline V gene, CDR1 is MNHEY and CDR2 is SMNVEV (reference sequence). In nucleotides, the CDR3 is TGTGCCAGCAGTCCAACAGGGCTCCTCGAGCAGTACTTC. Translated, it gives CASSPTGLLEQYF.

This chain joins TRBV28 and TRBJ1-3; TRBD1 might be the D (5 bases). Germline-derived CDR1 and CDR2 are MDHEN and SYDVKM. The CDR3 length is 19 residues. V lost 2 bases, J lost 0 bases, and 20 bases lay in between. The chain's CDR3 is CASSLRSARWGYSGNTIYF. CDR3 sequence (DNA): TGTGCCAGCAGTTTACGGTCCGCTCGATGGGGCTACTCTGGAAACACCATATATTTT. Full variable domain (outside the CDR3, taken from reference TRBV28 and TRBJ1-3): DVKVTQSSRYLVKRTGEKVFLECVQDMDHENMFWYRQDPGLGLRLIYFSYDVKMKEKGDIPEGYSVSREKKERFSLILESASTNQTSMYLCASSLRSARWGYSGNTIYFGEGSWLTVV.

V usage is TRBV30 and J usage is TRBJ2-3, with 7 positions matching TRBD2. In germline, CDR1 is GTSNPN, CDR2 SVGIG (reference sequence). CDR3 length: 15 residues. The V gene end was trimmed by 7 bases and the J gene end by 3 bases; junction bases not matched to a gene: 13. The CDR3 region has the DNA TGTGCCTCCGAAGAGGGAGGGCAGGAGACAGATACGCAGTATTTT. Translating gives CASEEGGQETDTQYF.

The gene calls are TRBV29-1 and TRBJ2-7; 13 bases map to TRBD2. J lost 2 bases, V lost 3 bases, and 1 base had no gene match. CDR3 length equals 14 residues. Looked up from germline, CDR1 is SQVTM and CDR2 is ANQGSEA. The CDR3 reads CSVEGLAGPYEQYF. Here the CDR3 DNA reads TGCAGCGTTGAGGGACTAGCGGGACCCTACGAGCAGTACTTC.

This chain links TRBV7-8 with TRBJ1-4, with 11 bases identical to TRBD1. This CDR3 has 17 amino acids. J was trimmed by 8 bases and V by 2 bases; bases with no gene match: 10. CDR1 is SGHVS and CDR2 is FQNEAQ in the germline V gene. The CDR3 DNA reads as TGTGCCAGCAGCTTAATAGGGACAGGGGGGGGTGCAGAAAAACTGTTTTTT. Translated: CASSLIGTGGGAEKLFF. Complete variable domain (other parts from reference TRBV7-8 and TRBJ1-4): GAGVSQSPRYKVAKRGQDVALRCDPISGHVSLFWYQQALGQGPEFLTYFQNEAQLDKSGLPSDRFFAERPEGSVSTLKIQRTQQEDSAVYLCASSLIGTGGGAEKLFFGSGTQLSVL.

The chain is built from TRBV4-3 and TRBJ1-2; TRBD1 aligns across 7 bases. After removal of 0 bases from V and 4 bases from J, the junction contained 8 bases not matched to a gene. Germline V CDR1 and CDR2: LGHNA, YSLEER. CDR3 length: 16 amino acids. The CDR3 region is CASSQDQMDRFYGYTF. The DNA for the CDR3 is TGCGCCAGCAGCCAAGATCAAATGGACAGGTTCTATGGCTACACCTTC.

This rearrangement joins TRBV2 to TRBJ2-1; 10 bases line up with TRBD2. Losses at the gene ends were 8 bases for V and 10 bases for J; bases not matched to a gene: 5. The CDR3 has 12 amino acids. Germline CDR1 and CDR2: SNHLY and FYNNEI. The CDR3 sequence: CASRGTSVEQFF. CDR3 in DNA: TGTGCCAGCCGGGGGACTAGCGTAGAGCAGTTCTTC.

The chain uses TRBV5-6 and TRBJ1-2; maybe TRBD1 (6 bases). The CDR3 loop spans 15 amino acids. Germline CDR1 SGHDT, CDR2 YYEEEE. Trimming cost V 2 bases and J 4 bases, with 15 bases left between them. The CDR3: CASSFLSGGAYGYTF. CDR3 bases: TGTGCCAGCAGCTTTCTCTCGGGGGGGGCCTATGGCTACACCTTC.

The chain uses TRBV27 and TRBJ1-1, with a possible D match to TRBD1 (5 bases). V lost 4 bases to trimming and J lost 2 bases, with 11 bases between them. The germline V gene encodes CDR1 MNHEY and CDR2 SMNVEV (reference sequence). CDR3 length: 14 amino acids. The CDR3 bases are TGTGCCAGCAGTTCAAGGACAATTAACACTGAAGCTTTCTTT. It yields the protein CASSSRTINTEAFF.

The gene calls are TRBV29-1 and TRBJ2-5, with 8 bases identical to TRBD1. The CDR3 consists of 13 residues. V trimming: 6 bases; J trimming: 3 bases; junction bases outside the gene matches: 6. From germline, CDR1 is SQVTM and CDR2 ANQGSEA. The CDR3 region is CSVGTGGKETQYF. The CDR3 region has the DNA TGCAGCGTCGGTACAGGGGGTAAAGAGACCCAGTACTTC.

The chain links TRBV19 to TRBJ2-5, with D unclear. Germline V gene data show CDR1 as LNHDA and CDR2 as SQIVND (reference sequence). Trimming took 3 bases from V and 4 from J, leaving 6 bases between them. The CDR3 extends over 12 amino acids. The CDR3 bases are TGTGCCAGTAGTATTCAGGTAGAGACCCAGTACTTC. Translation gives CASSIQVETQYF.

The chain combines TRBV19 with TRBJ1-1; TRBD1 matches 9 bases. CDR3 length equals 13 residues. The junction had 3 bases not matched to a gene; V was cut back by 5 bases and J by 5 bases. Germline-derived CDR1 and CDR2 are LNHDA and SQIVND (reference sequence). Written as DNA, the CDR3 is TGTGCCAGTAGTTCACAGGGGGCTACTGAAGCTTTCTTT. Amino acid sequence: CASSSQGATEAFF.

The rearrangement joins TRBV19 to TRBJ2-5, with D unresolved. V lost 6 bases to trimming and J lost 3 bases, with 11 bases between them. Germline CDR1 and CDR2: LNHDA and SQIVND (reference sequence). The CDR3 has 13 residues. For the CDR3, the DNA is TGTGCCAGTAGCTTGAACCTAAAAGAGACCCAGTACTTC. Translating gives CASSLNLKETQYF.

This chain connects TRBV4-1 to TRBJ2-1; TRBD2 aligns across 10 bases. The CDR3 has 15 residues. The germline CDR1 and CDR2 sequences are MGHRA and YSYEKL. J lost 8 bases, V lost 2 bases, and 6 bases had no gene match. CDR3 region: CASSQSLAGAHEQFF. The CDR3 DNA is TGCGCCAGCAGCCAAAGTCTAGCGGGAGCACATGAGCAGTTCTTC.

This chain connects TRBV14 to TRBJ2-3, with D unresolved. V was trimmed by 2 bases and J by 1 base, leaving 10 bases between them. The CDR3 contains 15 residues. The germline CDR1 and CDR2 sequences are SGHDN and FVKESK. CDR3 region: CASSQFRVGTDTQYF. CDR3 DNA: TGTGCCAGCAGCCAATTTAGAGTGGGCACAGATACGCAGTATTTT.

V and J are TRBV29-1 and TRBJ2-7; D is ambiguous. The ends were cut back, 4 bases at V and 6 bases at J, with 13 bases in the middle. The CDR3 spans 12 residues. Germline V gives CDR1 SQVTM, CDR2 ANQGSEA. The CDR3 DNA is TGCAGCGTTGGAAATAGTTATGGCGAGCAGTACTTC. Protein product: CSVGNSYGEQYF.

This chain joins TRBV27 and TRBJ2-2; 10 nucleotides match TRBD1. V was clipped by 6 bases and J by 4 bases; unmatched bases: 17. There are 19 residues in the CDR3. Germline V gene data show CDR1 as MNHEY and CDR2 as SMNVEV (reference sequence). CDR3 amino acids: CASRLRKWTGGTSTGELFF. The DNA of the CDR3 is TGTGCCAGCAGACTACGGAAGTGGACAGGGGGTACTTCCACCGGGGAGCTGTTTTTT.

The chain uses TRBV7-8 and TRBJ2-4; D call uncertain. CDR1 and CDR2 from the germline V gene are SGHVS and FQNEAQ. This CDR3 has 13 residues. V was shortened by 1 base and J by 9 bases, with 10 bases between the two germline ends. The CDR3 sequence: CASSLDRVGIQYF. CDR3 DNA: TGTGCCAGCAGCTTAGACCGGGTGGGCATTCAGTACTTC.

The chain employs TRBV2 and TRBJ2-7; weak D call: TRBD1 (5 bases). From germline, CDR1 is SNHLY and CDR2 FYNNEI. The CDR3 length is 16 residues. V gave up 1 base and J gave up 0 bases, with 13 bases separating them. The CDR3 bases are TGTGCCAGCAGTGAAGGGACACCCTGGAGCTCCTACGAGCAGTACTTC. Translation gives CASSEGTPWSSYEQYF.

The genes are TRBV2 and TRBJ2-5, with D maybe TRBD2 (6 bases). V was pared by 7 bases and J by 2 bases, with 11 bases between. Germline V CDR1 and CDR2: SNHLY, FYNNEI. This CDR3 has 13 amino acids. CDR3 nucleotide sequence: TGTGCCAGCATGGGGCGGGGTCAAGAGACCCAGTACTTC. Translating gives CASMGRGQETQYF.

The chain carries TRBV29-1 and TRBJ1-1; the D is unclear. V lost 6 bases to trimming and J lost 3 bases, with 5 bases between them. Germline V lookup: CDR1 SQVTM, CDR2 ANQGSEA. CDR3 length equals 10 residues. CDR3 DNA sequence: TGCAGCGTACGGGACACTGAAGCTTTCTTT. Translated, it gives CSVRDTEAFF.

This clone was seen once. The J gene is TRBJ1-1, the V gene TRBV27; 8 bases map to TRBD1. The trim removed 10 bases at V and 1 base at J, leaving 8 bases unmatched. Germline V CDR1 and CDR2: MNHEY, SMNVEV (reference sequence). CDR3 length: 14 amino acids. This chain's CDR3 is CATVPGGGNTEAFF. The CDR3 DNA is TGTGCCACGGTCCCAGGGGGCGGGAACACTGAAGCTTTCTTT.

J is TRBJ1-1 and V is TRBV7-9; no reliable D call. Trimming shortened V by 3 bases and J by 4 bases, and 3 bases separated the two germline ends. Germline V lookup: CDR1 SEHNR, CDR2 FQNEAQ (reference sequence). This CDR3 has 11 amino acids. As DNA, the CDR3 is TGTGCCAGCAGCTTTAGCACTGAAGCTTTCTTT. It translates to CASSFSTEAFF.

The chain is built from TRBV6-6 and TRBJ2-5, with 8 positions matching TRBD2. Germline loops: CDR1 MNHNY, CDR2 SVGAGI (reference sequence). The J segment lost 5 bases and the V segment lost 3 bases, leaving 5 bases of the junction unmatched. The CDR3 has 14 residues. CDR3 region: CASSYAGGDETQYF. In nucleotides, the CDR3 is TGTGCCAGCAGTTATGCCGGGGGGGACGAGACCCAGTACTTC.

In DNA form, the CDR3 reads TGTGCAAGTCACACCGACATTTCCTACAATGAGCAGTTCTTC. Protein sequence: CASHTDISYNEQFF. The chain is built from TRBV12-2 and TRBJ2-1; the listed D gene, TRBD1, was not tested against the DNA. TRBV12-2 is deemed a pseudogene. The CDR3 runs 14 residues.

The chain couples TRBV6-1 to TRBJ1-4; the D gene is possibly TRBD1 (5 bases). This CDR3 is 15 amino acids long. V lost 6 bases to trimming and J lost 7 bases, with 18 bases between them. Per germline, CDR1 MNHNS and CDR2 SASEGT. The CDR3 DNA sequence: TGTGCCAGCAGCGAATTCAGGGTTACATCTGAAAAACTGTTTTTT. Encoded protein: CASSEFRVTSEKLFF.

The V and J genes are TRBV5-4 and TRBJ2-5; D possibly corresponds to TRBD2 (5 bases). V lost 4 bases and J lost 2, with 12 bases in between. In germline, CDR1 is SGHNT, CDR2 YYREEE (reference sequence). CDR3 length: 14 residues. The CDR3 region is CASSLKTMQETQYF. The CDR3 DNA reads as TGTGCCAGCAGCCTGAAGACTATGCAAGAGACCCAGTACTTC.

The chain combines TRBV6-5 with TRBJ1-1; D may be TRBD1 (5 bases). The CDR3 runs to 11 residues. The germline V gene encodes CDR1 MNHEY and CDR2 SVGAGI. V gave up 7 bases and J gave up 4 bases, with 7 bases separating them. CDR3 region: CASTGFTEAFF. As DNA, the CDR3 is TGTGCCAGCACAGGGTTCACTGAAGCTTTCTTT.

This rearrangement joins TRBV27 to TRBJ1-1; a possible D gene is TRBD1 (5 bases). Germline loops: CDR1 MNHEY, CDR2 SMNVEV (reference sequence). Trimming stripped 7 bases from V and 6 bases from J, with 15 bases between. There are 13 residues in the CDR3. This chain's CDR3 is CASKEDSRAEAFF. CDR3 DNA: TGTGCCAGCAAAGAAGACAGTAGAGCTGAAGCTTTCTTT.